This entry lists 7 T cell receptor beta chains sequenced from one sample in a study of T-cell memory formation after mild COVID-19. TCRdb fed the 5' RACE reads into MiXCR, producing one record per CDR3 protein. Among tens of thousands of distinct CDR3 sequences listed, 6% to 9.5% were seen once. The sample comprised PBMCs or a T cell subset sorted from them (not recorded which). The receptors originated from a man younger than 35 who had mild COVID-19 (a few samples of this study predate the infection). Cell type and time point are not known.

The chain carries TRBV15 and TRBJ2-1, with D possibly being TRBD1 (5 bases). The germline V gene encodes CDR1 LNHNV and CDR2 YYDKDF (reference sequence). The CDR3 is 12 residues long. V lost 4 bases, J lost 4 bases, and 5 bases lay in between. This CDR3 is CATSKGYNEQFF. CDR3 DNA sequence: TGTGCCACCAGCAAGGGGTACAATGAGCAGTTCTTC.

This chain uses TRBV5-1 with TRBJ2-5; TRBD1 might be the D (5 bases). The CDR3 has 13 residues. V lost 3 bases, J lost 4 bases, and 10 bases lay in between. The germline V gene has CDR1 SGHRS and CDR2 YFSETQ. The chain's CDR3 is CASSSRQTETQYF. Written as DNA, the CDR3 is TGCGCCAGCAGCTCTAGACAGACAGAGACCCAGTACTTC. Full variable domain (outside the CDR3, taken from reference TRBV5-1 and TRBJ2-5): KAGVTQTPRYLIKTRGQQVTLSCSPISGHRSVSWYQQTPGQGLQFLFEYFSETQRNKGNFPGRFSGRQFSNSRSEMNVSTLELGDSALYLCASSSRQTETQYFGPGTRLLVL.

The chain recombines TRBV11-2 with TRBJ2-7; 7 bases fit TRBD1. With 5 bases clipped from V and 5 bases from J, the junction kept 6 bases outside the gene matches. Germline CDR1 reads SGHAT; CDR2 reads FQNNGV. CDR3 size: 13 residues. The CDR3 bases are TGTGCCAGCAGCCTAGCCGGGACAGACGAGCAGTACTTC. Translated: CASSLAGTDEQYF.

This clonotype has just a few counts. The chain has TRBV28 and TRBJ1-1; the D gene is possibly TRBD1 (5 bases). The germline V gene encodes CDR1 MDHEN and CDR2 SYDVKM. Trimming took off 5 bases at V and 5 bases at J, with 6 bases between the two ends. This CDR3 is 11 amino acids long. CDR3 in DNA: TGTGCCAGCAGTAGGGGTACTGAAGCTTTCTTT. Translation gives CASSRGTEAFF.

The J gene is TRBJ2-2, the V gene TRBV15; D is possibly TRBD1 or TRBD2 (6 bases each). The CDR3 is made up of 15 amino acids. V was cut by 5 bases and J by 8 bases, with 18 bases left in between. Germline V gives CDR1 LNHNV, CDR2 YYDKDF (reference sequence). In DNA form, the CDR3 reads TGTGCCACCAGCCCCTTCCCCCGGGGGCGAGGGGAGCTGTTTTTT. Its protein product is CATSPFPRGRGELFF.

The V and J genes are TRBV5-8 and TRBJ2-7; 9 nucleotides agree with TRBD1. CDR1 is SGHTS and CDR2 is YDEGEE in the germline V gene. This CDR3 spans 13 amino acids. The ends lost 7 bases at V and 5 bases at J; junction bases unmatched: 7. The CDR3 spells CASVLQGANEQYF. In DNA, the CDR3 is TGTGCCAGCGTCTTACAGGGGGCGAACGAGCAGTACTTC.

The table lists this clonotype with many counts. V and J are TRBV7-9 and TRBJ2-4; D may be TRBD1 (6 bases). The CDR3 is 16 amino acids. With 8 bases removed from V and 3 bases from J, the gap between germline ends came to 20 bases. The germline V gene encodes CDR1 SEHNR and CDR2 FQNEAQ (reference sequence). In DNA, the CDR3 is TGTGCCAGCTTCCCCCATTTTACAGGGAGCAAAAACATTCAGTACTTC. It is translated as CASFPHFTGSKNIQYF. The whole variable domain, remainder taken from reference TRBV7-9 and TRBJ2-4, is DTGVSQNPRHKITKRGQNVTFRCDPISEHNRLYWYRQTLGQGPEFLTYFQNEAQLEKSRLLSDRFSAERPKGSFSTLEIQRTEQGDSAMYLCASFPHFTGSKNIQYFGAGTRLSVL.